This T cell receptor beta chain comes out of a study of CD8 T cells in ankylosing spondylitis. Each CDR3 protein gets one entry after TCRdb re-called the 5' RACE reads with MiXCR. The sample has hundreds of thousands of distinct CDR3 sequences, approximately 7.6% seen once. This CDR3 contains 15 residues. V lost 6 bases, J lost 4 bases, and 16 bases lay in between. At least ten counts were recorded for this clonotype. Its target is not known. Points from the study as a whole: One TCR beta motif, made up of several highly homologous variants, appeared characteristic of ankylosing spondylitis blood. Existing reports had already noted some motif variants in reactive arthritis synovial fluid and blood.

This chain connects TRBV12-3 or TRBV12-4 to TRBJ2-1; tentative D call: TRBD2 (6 bases). The TCR sequence derives from a female donor with ankylosing spondylitis or in good health (not recorded which). The sample was blood, either unsorted or a sorted T cell fraction (not recorded which). The CDR3 DNA sequence: TGTGCCAGCAGCCGGGGAGCGGGCCTATACAATGAGCAGTTCTTC. Translated: CASSRGAGLYNEQFF.